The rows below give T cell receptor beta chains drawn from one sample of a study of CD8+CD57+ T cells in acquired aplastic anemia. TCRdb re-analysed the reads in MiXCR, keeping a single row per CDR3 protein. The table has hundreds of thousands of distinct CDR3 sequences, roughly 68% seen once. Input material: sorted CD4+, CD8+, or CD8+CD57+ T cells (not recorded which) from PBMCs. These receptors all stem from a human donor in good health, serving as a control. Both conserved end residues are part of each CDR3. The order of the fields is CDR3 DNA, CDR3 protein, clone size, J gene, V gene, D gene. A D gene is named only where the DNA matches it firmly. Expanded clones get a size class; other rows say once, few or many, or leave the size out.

CDR3 DNA: TGTGCCAGCACCCCGGGGATCCAAGAGACCCAGTACTTC
CDR3 protein: CASTPGIQETQYF
clone size: .
J gene: TRBJ2-5
V gene: TRBV11-1
D gene: .

CDR3 DNA: TGTGCCAGCAGCTTAGGTAGCGGGGGAAACAATGAGCAGTTCTTC
CDR3 protein: CASSLGSGGNNEQFF
clone size: .
J gene: TRBJ2-1
V gene: TRBV7-6
D gene: TRBD2

CDR3 DNA: TGCAGTTCGATGGCTAGCGGGGGGGCAGATACGCAGTATTTT
CDR3 protein: CSSMASGGADTQYF
clone size: many
J gene: TRBJ2-3
V gene: TRBV20-1
D gene: TRBD2

CDR3 DNA: TGCAGTGCTGAAGATCGGGGTGGAGCCACCGTCCTGTCTTTC
CDR3 protein: CSAEDRGGATVLSF
clone size: .
J gene: TRBJ2-6
V gene: TRBV29-1
D gene: .

CDR3 DNA: TGTGCCAGTAGTATTGGCCAGACGAACACCGGGGAGCTGTTTTTT
CDR3 protein: CASSIGQTNTGELFF
clone size: .
J gene: TRBJ2-2
V gene: TRBV25-1
D gene: .

CDR3 DNA: TGTGCCAGCAGCTTGCCCACAGGGGGCCGAAATTCACCCCTCCACTTT
CDR3 protein: CASSLPTGGRNSPLHF
clone size: many
J gene: TRBJ1-6
V gene: TRBV5-6
D gene: TRBD1

CDR3 DNA: TGTGCCAGCAGCTCGGGGGCGACAGGAGCCCCTCGGACGGAAGCTTTCTTT
CDR3 protein: CASSSGATGAPRTEAFF
clone size: many
J gene: TRBJ1-1
V gene: TRBV7-9
D gene: .

CDR3 DNA: TGCAGTGCCGGAGCCGGGGATAACATTCCCCTCCACTTT
CDR3 protein: CSAGAGDNIPLHF
clone size: .
J gene: TRBJ1-6
V gene: TRBV20-1
D gene: .

CDR3 DNA: TGTGCCAGCAGCGTAGCCGAAACGGGACTGACTTTC
CDR3 protein: CASSVAETGLTF
clone size: .
J gene: TRBJ2-6
V gene: TRBV9
D gene: .

CDR3 DNA: TGTGCCAGCAGGAGACAGACTAGGGATAATTCACCCCTCCACTTT
CDR3 protein: CASRRQTRDNSPLHF
clone size: few
J gene: TRBJ1-6
V gene: TRBV2
D gene: .

CDR3 DNA: TGTGCCAGTACCCCTGGGGATACGGGGGCTGGAAACACCGGGGAGCCGTTTTTT
CDR3 protein: CASTPGDTGAGNTGEPFF
clone size: .
J gene: TRBJ2-2
V gene: TRBV19
D gene: .

CDR3 DNA: TGTGCCAGCAGCCCGGACAGGGGGTTGGAGACCCAGTACTTC
CDR3 protein: CASSPDRGLETQYF
clone size: .
J gene: TRBJ2-5
V gene: TRBV5-4
D gene: TRBD1

CDR3 DNA: TGCGCCAGCAGCTCCAAACAGGTGGTGGACGAGCAGTACTTC
CDR3 protein: CASSSKQVVDEQYF
clone size: many
J gene: TRBJ2-7
V gene: TRBV5-1
D gene: .

CDR3 DNA: TGTGCCAGCAGTCCGGACAGGAACGTGAATCAGCCAGAGCATTTT
CDR3 protein: CASSPDRNVNQPEHF
clone size: .
J gene: TRBJ1-5
V gene: TRBV7-8
D gene: TRBD1

CDR3 DNA: TGTGCCAGCAGCCCACGCGGGACAGGGGATTCCGAGCAGTACTTC
CDR3 protein: CASSPRGTGDSEQYF
clone size: .
J gene: TRBJ2-7
V gene: TRBV7-2
D gene: TRBD1

CDR3 DNA: TGTGCCAGCACGTGTGGAGGGGTGACCACTGAAGCTTTCTTT
CDR3 protein: CASTCGGVTTEAFF
clone size: .
J gene: TRBJ1-1
V gene: TRBV7-8
D gene: .

CDR3 DNA: TGTGCCAGCAGCTTAATCGGGGCAGGGGGTGAGGCAGATACGCAGTATTTT
CDR3 protein: CASSLIGAGGEADTQYF
clone size: .
J gene: TRBJ2-3
V gene: TRBV7-3
D gene: TRBD1

CDR3 DNA: TGTGCCAGCACCACCTGCAGGGACCCCCTCCATTTT
CDR3 protein: CASTTCRDPLHF
clone size: .
J gene: TRBJ1-6
V gene: TRBV7-8
D gene: .

CDR3 DNA: TGTGCCAGCACCGGGGCCGGGTCCCTCACCTTTGGGAACTTC
CDR3 protein: CASTGAGSLTFGNF
clone size: .
J gene: TRBJ2-7
V gene: TRBV7-2
D gene: .

CDR3 DNA: TGTGCCAGCAGCGTAGGGGAGGGGATCCCCCAGCACCAGCATTTT
CDR3 protein: CASSVGEGIPQHQHF
clone size: .
J gene: TRBJ1-5
V gene: TRBV9
D gene: .

CDR3 DNA: TGTGCCAGCAGCAAGAACAGGGATGAAAGATTGTTTTTTCACTTT
CDR3 protein: CASSKNRDERLFFHF
clone size: once
J gene: TRBJ1-6
V gene: TRBV7-2
D gene: .

CDR3 DNA: TGTGCCAGCAGTGAGAAGCGTATTTACGAGCAGTACTTC
CDR3 protein: CASSEKRIYEQYF
clone size: few
J gene: TRBJ2-7
V gene: TRBV2
D gene: .

CDR3 DNA: TGTGCCAGCAGCCACCGACTAGCGGGGGGTTCCTACAATGAGCAGTTCTTC
CDR3 protein: CASSHRLAGGSYNEQFF
clone size: .
J gene: TRBJ2-1
V gene: TRBV3-1
D gene: TRBD2

CDR3 DNA: TGTGCCAGTAGTATTCAGGGCCTAGGCTACGAGCAGTACTTC
CDR3 protein: CASSIQGLGYEQYF
clone size: .
J gene: TRBJ2-7
V gene: TRBV19
D gene: .

CDR3 DNA: TGTGCCAGCAATCCGGGACAGGCGAATTCACCCCTCCACTTT
CDR3 protein: CASNPGQANSPLHF
clone size: .
J gene: TRBJ1-6
V gene: TRBV6-4
D gene: TRBD1

CDR3 DNA: TGTGCCAGCAGCGCAGCACAGGCGCGTGAACTTGAACTACTGTTTTTT
CDR3 protein: CASSAAQARELELLFF
clone size: .
J gene: TRBJ1-4
V gene: TRBV7-9
D gene: .

CDR3 DNA: TGTGCCAGCAGCGTAGGACTCATGGTTGAAGAGACCCAGTACTTC
CDR3 protein: CASSVGLMVEETQYF
clone size: .
J gene: TRBJ2-5
V gene: TRBV2
D gene: .